This TCR beta chain stems from a study of T cells in narcolepsy. On this clone: Antigen: not known.

The CDR3 spans 12 residues. V was clipped by 2 bases and J by 4 bases, with 6 bases between them. Germline V gives CDR1 MNHNY, CDR2 SVGAGI (reference sequence). Findings and limits, study-wide: HCRT-specific and TRIB2-specific autoreactive clonotypes appeared among same-patient CSF and blood CD4+ clonotypes.

The method was immunoSEQ multiplex PCR; TCRdb's version includes in-frame clones alone and lacks a portion of them. The profile shows 35,000 to 40,000 clones, about 85% of them singletons. The chain employs TRBV6-6 and TRBJ2-7; D unclear. Sequences were obtained from CD45RA- memory CD4+ T cells from PBMCs. The TCR comes from a human donor with narcolepsy. CDR3 sequence: CASSYTSYEQYF. The CDR3 bases are TGTGCCAGCAGTTACACCTCTTACGAGCAGTACTTC.